Below, 30 T cell receptor beta chains from the same sample are listed, as sequenced in a study of shared clonotypes between healthy human individuals. Method: immunoSEQ multiplex PCR; TCRdb's copy keeps in-frame clones and lacks some. The sample has approximately 1.4 million clones; approximately 98% are singletons. Sequences were obtained from naive CD4+ T cells sorted from blood. Documented subset: CD45RA+ positively selected. The origin of the receptors is a man between 25 and 39 years old in good health.

V usage is TRBV11-2 and J usage is TRBJ2-1; D is perhaps TRBD1 (5 bases). Germline V gene lookup returns CDR1 SGHAT and CDR2 FQNNGV. There are 14 residues in the CDR3. The V end was cut by 7 bases, the J end by 10 bases, with 20 bases between. The CDR3 bases are TGTGCCAGCACCGTTTCCCAAGGGGTAGGGGAGCAGTTCTTC. The encoded protein is CASTVSQGVGEQFF.

The rearrangement uses TRBV5-1 and TRBJ1-1; no reliable D call. With 5 bases removed from V and 5 bases from J, the gap between germline ends came to 22 bases. Germline values: CDR1 SGHRS, CDR2 YFSETQ. The CDR3 has 16 residues. CDR3 nucleotide sequence: TGCGCCAGCAGTTACACCGGATACACTGGGGATACTGAAGCTTTCTTT. Translation: CASSYTGYTGDTEAFF.

V gene TRBV5-1 combines with J gene TRBJ2-7; D unclear. The CDR3 consists of 13 residues. V lost 4 bases and J lost 3, with 11 bases in between. Germline CDR1 is SGHRS and CDR2 is YFSETQ. Here the CDR3 DNA reads TGCGCCAGCAGCGTCCTACGCGACTACGAGCAGTACTTC. Amino acid sequence: CASSVLRDYEQYF.

This chain connects TRBV19 to TRBJ2-7, with 7 bases fitting TRBD2. CDR1 LNHDA and CDR2 SQIVND come from the germline V gene (reference sequence). The length of the CDR3 is 16 residues. J gave up 2 bases and V 3 bases, and 10 bases lay outside the gene matches. The CDR3 DNA sequence: TGTGCCAGTAGTATCGGGTCTCCGGGAGGCCCCTACGAGCAGTACTTC. The encoded protein is CASSIGSPGGPYEQYF.

This chain uses TRBV6-5 with TRBJ2-3, with a possible D match to TRBD2 (6 bases). V gave up 4 bases and J gave up 8 bases, with 10 bases separating them. The CDR3 has 12 amino acids. In germline, CDR1 is MNHEY, CDR2 SVGAGI. For the CDR3, the DNA is TGTGCCAGCAGTTCCGGGGGAGGTACGCAGTATTTT. Its protein is CASSSGGGTQYF.

A remark on this clone: The sample has other DNA sequences that encode this CDR3 too. V usage is TRBV18 and J usage is TRBJ2-1; D remains unclear. The V end was cut by 3 bases, the J end by 7 bases, with 7 bases between. The germline V gene encodes CDR1 KGHSH and CDR2 LQKENI. This CDR3 has 12 amino acids. DNA for the CDR3: TGTGCCAGCTCACCCCTGGGAAATGAGCAGTTCTTC. Encoded protein: CASSPLGNEQFF.

A word on this clone: Within the sample, other DNA sequences also encode this same CDR3. The J gene is TRBJ2-7, the V gene TRBV29-1; 9 bases match TRBD2. Looked up from germline, CDR1 is SQVTM and CDR2 is ANQGSEA. The CDR3 extends over 13 amino acids. V shed 3 bases, J shed 4 bases, and the junction held 4 bases outside the gene matches. CDR3 region: CSVEVLAGYEQYF. CDR3 DNA: TGCAGCGTTGAGGTCCTAGCGGGATACGAGCAGTACTTC.

The chain joins TRBV5-1 to TRBJ2-1, with a possible D match to TRBD1 (6 bases). The CDR3 is 15 residues long. Looked up from germline, CDR1 is SGHRS and CDR2 is YFSETQ. The V and J ends lost 3 bases and 1 base respectively, with 11 bases between them. CDR3 bases: TGCGCCAGCAGCTATAGCAGGGGTTCCTACAATGAGCAGTTCTTC. Amino acids: CASSYSRGSYNEQFF.

The chain carries TRBV10-3 and TRBJ1-3, with 10 bases fitting TRBD1. The CDR3 spans 16 residues. V lost 5 bases to trimming and J lost 1 base; unmatched junction nucleotides: 5. Germline CDR1 and CDR2: ENHRY and SYGVKD. The CDR3 loop is CAISRGQGGSGNTIYF. In DNA form, the CDR3 reads TGTGCCATCAGTCGCGGACAGGGGGGTTCTGGAAACACCATATATTTT.

The V gene is TRBV11-1, the J gene TRBJ1-2; no clear D. Trimming cost V 5 bases and J 1 base, with 11 bases left between them. This CDR3 spans 14 amino acids. CDR1 and CDR2 from the germline V gene are SGHAT and FQDESV (reference sequence). The chain's CDR3 is CASSPGAGNYGYTF. In DNA, the CDR3 is TGTGCCAGCAGCCCCGGAGCGGGTAACTATGGCTACACCTTC.

The genes are TRBV19 and TRBJ2-1; D might be TRBD1 (6 bases). CDR1 and CDR2 (germline): LNHDA, SQIVND (reference sequence). This CDR3 has 13 amino acids. V lost 5 bases, J lost 6 bases, and 11 bases lay in between. The CDR3 DNA follows: TGTGCCAGTAGTTCTGACAGGTCCAATGAGCAGTTCTTC. Translating it yields CASSSDRSNEQFF.

The CDR3 bases are TGTGCCACCCTGGGGTCGGGGACTGAAGCTTTCTTT. Translating gives CATLGSGTEAFF. The V call is TRBV25-1, the J call TRBJ1-1; D remains ambiguous. The V end was cut by 10 bases, the J end by 5 bases, with 14 bases between. CDR1 and CDR2 (germline): MGHDK, SYGVNS. The CDR3 extends over 12 amino acids.

This sequence joins TRBV5-1 and TRBJ2-7; the match to TRBD2 covers 8 bases. The CDR3 has 14 amino acids. V trimming: 8 bases; J trimming: 5 bases; junction bases outside the gene matches: 12. The germline V gene encodes CDR1 SGHRS and CDR2 YFSETQ. For the CDR3, the DNA is TGCGCCAGTACCCCGGGACTAGGGGGTAACGAGCAGTACTTC. Its translation is CASTPGLGGNEQYF. Variable domain in full (rest from reference TRBV5-1 and TRBJ2-7): KAGVTQTPRYLIKTRGQQVTLSCSPISGHRSVSWYQQTPGQGLQFLFEYFSETQRNKGNFPGRFSGRQFSNSRSEMNVSTLELGDSALYLCASTPGLGGNEQYFGPGTRLTVT.

The chain links TRBV7-2 to TRBJ2-3; possible D gene TRBD1, 5 bases. Trimming took 5 bases from V and 8 from J, leaving 20 bases between them. Germline-derived CDR1 and CDR2 are SGHTA and FQGNSA. The CDR3 is 15 residues long. This CDR3 reads CASSNLVAPRGTQYF. In DNA form, the CDR3 reads TGTGCCAGCAGCAATTTAGTAGCCCCTAGGGGTACGCAGTATTTT.

This clone was seen a single time. The chain recombines TRBV30 with TRBJ2-1, with TRBD2 matching 7 bases. V lost 4 bases, J lost 4 bases, and 4 bases stayed unmatched. The germline gives CDR1 GTSNPN, CDR2 SVGIG (reference sequence). The CDR3 is made up of 13 amino acids. In DNA, the CDR3 is TGTGCCTGGAAAGCGGGATTGTACAATGAGCAGTTCTTC. This translates into CAWKAGLYNEQFF.

This clone came up once. The V gene is TRBV7-9, the J gene TRBJ1-1, with D unclear. Trimming cost V 2 bases and J 5 bases, with 12 bases left between them. The CDR3 has 14 residues. CDR1 SEHNR and CDR2 FQNEAQ come from the germline V gene (reference sequence). CDR3 region: CASSLFKAETEAFF. The CDR3 DNA reads as TGTGCCAGCAGCTTATTTAAGGCGGAGACTGAAGCTTTCTTT. Drawing the rest from reference TRBV7-9 and TRBJ1-1, the complete variable domain is DTGVSQNPRHKITKRGQNVTFRCDPISEHNRLYWYRQTLGQGPEFLTYFQNEAQLEKSRLLSDRFSAERPKGSFSTLEIQRTEQGDSAMYLCASSLFKAETEAFFGQGTRLTVV.

This sequence joins TRBV5-5 and TRBJ2-2, with D unclear. Trimming removed 1 base from V and 3 bases from J, with 4 bases in between. This CDR3 is 13 amino acids long. Germline V gene lookup returns CDR1 SGHKS and CDR2 YYEKEE (reference sequence). CDR3 sequence: CASSLYHTGELFF. The CDR3 region has the DNA TGTGCCAGCAGCTTGTATCACACCGGGGAGCTGTTTTTT.

The chain couples TRBV7-2 to TRBJ2-1; D is perhaps TRBD1 (5 bases). The length of the CDR3 is 14 residues. Germline CDR1 SGHTA, CDR2 FQGNSA. V was trimmed by 2 bases and J by 9 bases, leaving 14 bases between them. CDR3 region: CASSLPWGYSEQFF. In DNA, the CDR3 is TGTGCCAGCAGCTTACCGTGGGGCTATAGTGAGCAGTTCTTC.

The gene calls are TRBV28 and TRBJ2-7; D perhaps matches TRBD2 (5 bases). Germline loops: CDR1 MDHEN, CDR2 SYDVKM. V lost 8 bases and J lost 6, with 20 bases in between. The CDR3 is 14 amino acids. CDR3 protein: CASEELGAPSEQYF. Here the CDR3 DNA reads TGTGCCAGCGAAGAACTAGGAGCTCCAAGCGAGCAGTACTTC.

J is TRBJ2-7 and V is TRBV7-2; D might be TRBD1 (6 bases). Trimming removed 3 bases from V and 2 bases from J, with 14 bases in between. The CDR3 length is 15 residues. Germline V gene lookup returns CDR1 SGHTA and CDR2 FQGNSA. CDR3 region: CASSFTDRIPYEQYF. CDR3 coding DNA: TGTGCCAGCAGCTTCACAGACAGGATCCCCTACGAGCAGTACTTC.

The chain has TRBV10-2 and TRBJ1-4, with TRBD1 identical over 7 bases. CDR1 and CDR2 from the germline V gene are WSHSY and SAAADI. This CDR3 is built from 17 residues. Trimming took 4 bases from V and 2 from J; bases not matched to a gene: 10. The CDR3 region has the DNA TGCGCCAGCAGTGCCAGCAGACAGGGAGCTACTAATGAAAAACTGTTTTTT. Amino acids: CASSASRQGATNEKLFF.

This chain connects TRBV19 to TRBJ1-1, with D possibly TRBD1 on 5 matching bases. The V end was cut by 4 bases, the J end by 1 base, with 13 bases between. The CDR3 loop spans 15 amino acids. Germline-derived CDR1 and CDR2 are LNHDA and SQIVND (reference sequence). For the CDR3, the DNA is TGTGCCAGTAGTACCGTTCCGGGACCGAACACTGAAGCTTTCTTT. Protein: CASSTVPGPNTEAFF.

Concerning this clone itself: An end of the junction differs from the germline gene, which may be a read error. The chain carries TRBV28 and TRBJ2-1, with D possibly being TRBD2 (5 bases). This CDR3 comprises 13 residues. Germline V gene sequence: CDR1 MDHEN, CDR2 SYDVKM. In DNA form, the CDR3 reads TGTGCCAGCAGTCCCGGCCCCGGGATCATCGGGCTCTTC. It codes for CASSPGPGIIGLF.

As concerns this clone: Other DNA sequences in the sample encode the same CDR3. The chain is built from TRBV28 and TRBJ1-2, with unresolved D. The germline V and J ends were trimmed by 5 bases and 4 bases, with 8 bases remaining between them. Germline CDR1 and CDR2: MDHEN and SYDVKM. CDR3 length equals 12 residues. The CDR3 DNA reads as TGTGCCAGCAGTCCGGGTCCCTATGGCTACACCTTC. Its translation is CASSPGPYGYTF.

V is TRBV7-2 and J is TRBJ2-7, with D tentatively TRBD2 (5 bases). V was trimmed by 2 bases and J by 4 bases, leaving 9 bases between them. CDR1 is SGHTA and CDR2 is FQGNSA in the germline V gene. The CDR3 runs to 13 residues. The CDR3 loop reads CASSLYSGYEQYF. CDR3 sequence (DNA): TGTGCCAGCAGCTTATATTCGGGATACGAGCAGTACTTC. Together with reference TRBV7-2 and TRBJ2-7, the CDR3 gives the full variable domain: GAGVSQSPSNKVTEKGKDVELRCDPISGHTALYWYRQSLGQGLEFLIYFQGNSAPDKSGLPSDRFSAERTGGSVSTLTIQRTQQEDSAVYLCASSLYSGYEQYFGPGTRLTVT.

J is TRBJ2-1 and V is TRBV10-2, with 8 bases identical to TRBD1. V dropped 1 base and J dropped 4; count of bases not matched to a gene: 6. Germline V CDR1 and CDR2: WSHSY, SAAADI. CDR3 length equals 16 residues. The DNA of the CDR3 is TGCGCCAGCAGTGAGTTTAGACAGGGGCCATACAATGAGCAGTTCTTC. This codes for CASSEFRQGPYNEQFF.

This clone was seen a handful of times. The chain uses TRBV7-2 and TRBJ2-7; unclear D gene. Trimming left V 3 bases short and J 3 bases short, with 3 bases between. This CDR3 region has 11 residues. Germline assignment: CDR1 SGHTA and CDR2 FQGNSA. CDR3 sequence reads: CASSFNYEQYF. In nucleotides, the CDR3 is TGTGCCAGCAGCTTCAACTACGAGCAGTACTTC.

Written as DNA, the CDR3 is TGTGCCAGCAGCGACACTAGTCTTCCAGCCAATGAGCAGTTCTTC. Translated: CASSDTSLPANEQFF. This chain uses TRBV9 with TRBJ2-1, with a tentative D call TRBD2 (5 bases). The germline V gene encodes CDR1 SGDLS and CDR2 YYNGEE. Trimming shortened V by 3 bases and J by 6 bases, and 16 bases separated the two germline ends. This CDR3 has 15 amino acids.

V and J are TRBV15 and TRBJ1-1, with a weak D call TRBD1 (5 bases). From germline, CDR1 is LNHNV and CDR2 YYDKDF (reference sequence). The CDR3 consists of 12 residues. V lost 3 bases, J lost 8 bases, and 10 bases lay in between. In DNA, the CDR3 is TGTGCCACCAGCAGGAGACGGGACGAAGCTTTCTTT. Protein product: CATSRRRDEAFF.

The CDR3 loop reads CASSLADSMNTEAFF. The DNA for the CDR3 is TGTGCCAGCAGCTTGGCAGACAGCATGAACACTGAAGCTTTCTTT. The gene calls are TRBV5-4 and TRBJ1-1; maybe TRBD1 (5 bases). CDR1 is SGHNT, CDR2 YYREEE, per germline (reference sequence). V dropped 0 bases and J dropped 0 bases, with 9 bases sitting between them. CDR3 length equals 15 residues.